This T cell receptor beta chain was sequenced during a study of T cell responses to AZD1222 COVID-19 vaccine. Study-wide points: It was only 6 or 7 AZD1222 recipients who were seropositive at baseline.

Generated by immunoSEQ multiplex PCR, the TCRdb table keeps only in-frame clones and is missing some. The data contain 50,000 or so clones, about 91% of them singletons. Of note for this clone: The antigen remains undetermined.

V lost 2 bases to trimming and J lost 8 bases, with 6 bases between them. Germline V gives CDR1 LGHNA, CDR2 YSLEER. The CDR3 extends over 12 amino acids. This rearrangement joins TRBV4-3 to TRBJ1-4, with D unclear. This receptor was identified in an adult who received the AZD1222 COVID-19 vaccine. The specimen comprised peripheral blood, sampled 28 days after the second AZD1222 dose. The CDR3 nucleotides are TGCGCCAGCAGCCAAATCCGAGAAAAACTGTTTTTT. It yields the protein CASSQIREKLFF.